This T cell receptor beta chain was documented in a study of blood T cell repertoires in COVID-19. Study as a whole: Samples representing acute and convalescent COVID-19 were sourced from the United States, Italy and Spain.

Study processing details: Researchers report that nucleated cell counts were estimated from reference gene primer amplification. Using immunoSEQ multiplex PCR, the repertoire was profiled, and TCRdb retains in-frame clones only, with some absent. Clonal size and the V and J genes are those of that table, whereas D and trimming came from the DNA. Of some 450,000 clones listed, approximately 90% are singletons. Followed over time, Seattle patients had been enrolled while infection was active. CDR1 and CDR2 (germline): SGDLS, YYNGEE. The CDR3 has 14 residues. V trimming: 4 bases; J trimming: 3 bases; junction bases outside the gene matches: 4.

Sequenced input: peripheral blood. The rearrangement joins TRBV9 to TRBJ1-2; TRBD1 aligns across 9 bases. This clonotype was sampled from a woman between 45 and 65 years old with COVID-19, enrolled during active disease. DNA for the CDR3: TGTGCCAGCAGCCGGGACAGGGATGACTATGGCTACACCTTC. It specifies CASSRDRDDYGYTF.